These 4 T cell receptor beta chains share one sample of origin, sequenced in a study of blood T cell repertoires in COVID-19. Sequencing was performed with immunoSEQ multiplex PCR; in TCRdb, only in-frame clones are kept and a portion is missing. The sample includes 250,000 to 300,000 clones, roughly 90% seen only once; the top ten take approximately 2%. Sequencing was performed on PBMCs or T cells enriched from blood (not recorded which). The receptors originated from a woman in her sixties who had recovered from COVID-19.

V gene TRBV5-3 combines with J gene TRBJ1-3, with D hard to call. TRBV5-3 is assigned to the ORF class and has an uncertain function. V dropped 0 bases and J dropped 4 bases, with 8 bases sitting between them. This CDR3 comprises 14 residues. This CDR3 is CARSLDTTGNTIYF. The CDR3 DNA reads TGTGCCAGAAGCTTGGACACCACCGGAAACACCATATATTTT.

This clone was seen a single time. This chain connects TRBV28 to TRBJ2-3; 7 nucleotides agree with TRBD2. V lost 2 bases and J lost 3; bases outside the gene matches: 8. The CDR3 spans 16 residues. Germline V CDR1 and CDR2: MDHEN, SYDVKM. Written as DNA, the CDR3 is TGTGCCAGCAGTTTACTTCCCCCGGGGGGAACAGATACGCAGTATTTT. This encodes CASSLLPPGGTDTQYF.

The chain links TRBV30 to TRBJ1-1; D call uncertain. V lost 3 bases and J lost 7, with 12 bases in between. The CDR3 totals 12 residues. Germline CDR1 GTSNPN, CDR2 SVGIG (reference sequence). The CDR3 nucleotides read TGTGCCTGGAGGATGGCAGTCGATGAAGCTTTCTTT. Protein sequence: CAWRMAVDEAFF.

J is TRBJ1-1 and V is TRBV3-1 (or the pseudogene TRBV3-2); D may be TRBD1 (5 bases). The V gene's germline CDR1 is LGHDT and CDR2 YNNKEL (reference sequence). V lost 4 bases and J lost 6, with 15 bases in between. The CDR3 is 14 amino acids. As DNA, the CDR3 is TGTGCCAGCAGCCCGGAGTGGGGGAGGGCTGAAGCTTTCTTT. The encoded protein is CASSPEWGRAEAFF.